This TCR beta chain is from a study of memory CD4+ T cells and cytomegalovirus serostatus (dated 2019 in TCRdb). Turning to the overall study: A total of roughly 33 healthy Belgian adults, of whom 9 were CMV seropositive and 24 were CMV seronegative, were included in the cohort. To replicate a published TCR-based CMV serostatus classifier, the researchers sequenced the CD4+ memory TCRbeta repertoires of a Belgian cohort whose cytomegalovirus serostatus was known.

General findings and caveats noted by the study authors: CMV serostatus prediction reached a median bootstrapped AUC of about 0.94 with the original framework and 0.91 with a US-trained random forest. Of under 200 previously reported CMV-associated TCRbeta sequences, approximately 70 appeared in the CD4+ memory repertoires, each in one to five individuals. A median bootstrapped AUC of around 0.95 with a 95% CI of 0.76-1.00 was achieved on the Belgian cohort by the original-framework classifier. The results were read as suggesting that the CMV-associated TCR signature is, for the most part, present in the CD4+ memory repertoire. Unlike the original study, which covered naive and memory CD4+ and CD8+ populations, the Belgian study sequenced only CD4+CD45RO+ memory cells.

As for this clone: Its target antigen remains unknown. No base quality information exists; no much larger clone differs at one position.

The CDR3 spans 14 residues, from the cysteine through the phenylalanine. Solely the CDR3 DNA is kept, with 42 bases framed from the first base. The germline V gene provides CDR1 LGHNA and CDR2 YSLEER. The germline V end is reduced by 6 bases and the J end by 0 bases; junction bases left unmatched: 1. Single viable CD3+CD4+CD8-CD45RO+ cells were sorted as memory CD4+ T cells on a FACSAria II. CMV serostatus was assessed using a Roche Elecsys assay, by which serum IgG against CMV pp150, pp28, p38 and p52 was detected. After thawing, total CD4+ T cells were enriched by positive selection with CD4 magnetic microbeads. The samples came from a different study that was designed specifically to examine the CD4+ T cell memory repertoire. Peripheral blood mononuclear cells were isolated and cryopreserved following standard operating procedures; serum was stored at -80 °C. CD3-PerCP (BW264/56), CD4-APC (RPA-T4), CD45RO-PE (UCHT1) and CD8-Pacific Orange (3B5) antibodies were used for staining, and non-viable cells were excluded with Sytox blue.

Genomic DNA was extracted from sorted cells with the Quick-DNA Microprep Kit. Amplification of TCRbeta DNA was done with the immunoSEQ hsTCRbeta kit, following the protocol from the manufacturer. TCRbeta libraries were sequenced on an Illumina MiSeq instrument. As for the authors' bioinformatics: Once out-of-frame sequences had been removed, 2,204,828 distinct TCRbeta sequences were left, which works out to an average of approximately 61,000 per individual. Two values were used to score each individual: the count of 164 previously reported CMV-associated TCRbeta sequences and the total count of productive distinct TCRbeta sequences. A beta-binomial model was reimplemented in Python, and scikit-learn random forests with default parameters were trained on US cohort data. Classifier performance on the Belgian cohort was summarized as median AUC with percentile confidence intervals calculated over 10,000 bootstrap iterations. As stored in TCRdb, this immuneACCESS dataset retains in-frame rearrangements with V and J assigned. A fraction of the clones does not appear; measured against another copy, unresolved V genes explain less than half of the discrepancy, and the remainder lacks a known reason. V and J calls and clone size are those listed in that table; D and trimming were worked out from the DNA. The sample table shows about 52,000 clones, and around 80% are seen once. The ten most abundant clones make up 2% of the sample.

Sample: memory CD4+ T cells from blood. The sequence came from an adult in good health and CMV-seropositive. This sequence uses TRBV4-3 and TRBJ1-1; 10 bases in the middle match TRBD1. The DNA sequence is given as TGCGCCAGCAGGACAGGGGGCGTGAACACTGAAGCTTTCTTT. Protein translation: CASRTGGVNTEAFF.